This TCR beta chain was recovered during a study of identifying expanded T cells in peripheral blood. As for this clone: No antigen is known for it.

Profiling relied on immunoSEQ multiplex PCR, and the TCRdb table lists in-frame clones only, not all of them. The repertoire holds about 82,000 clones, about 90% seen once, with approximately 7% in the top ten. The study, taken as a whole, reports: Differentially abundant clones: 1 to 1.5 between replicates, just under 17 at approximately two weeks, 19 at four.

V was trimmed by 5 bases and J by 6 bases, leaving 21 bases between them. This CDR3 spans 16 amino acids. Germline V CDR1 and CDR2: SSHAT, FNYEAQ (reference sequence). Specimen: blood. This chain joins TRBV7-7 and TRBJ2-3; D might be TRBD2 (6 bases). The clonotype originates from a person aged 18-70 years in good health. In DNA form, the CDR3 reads TGTGCCAGCAGCCCGGGAGCCGGCGACTCACGGGATACGCAGTATTTT. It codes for CASSPGAGDSRDTQYF.